The present T cell receptor beta chain was sequenced within a study of blood T cell repertoires in COVID-19. Study summary: The United States, Italy and Spain provided the acute and convalescent COVID-19 samples. In each case, the material was cDNA or gDNA derived from T cells, B-cell-depleted T cells, or PBMCs.

Losses at the gene ends were 4 bases for V and 6 bases for J; bases not matched to a gene: 4. CDR3 length: 14 residues. Germline lookup yields CDR1 SGHRS and CDR2 YFSETQ. Participant reports of clinical history set cohort assignment. Authors' methods: Nucleated cell counts were estimated from reference gene primer amplification. Measured with immunoSEQ multiplex PCR; TCRdb has only the in-frame clones, and not every one. The DNA was the basis for D and trimming; V, J and clone size are from that table. The sample holds some 230,000 clones, about four fifths seen once. The receptor comes from a woman aged 40 to 50 with acute COVID-19. The rearrangement joins TRBV5-1 to TRBJ1-6, with 7 bases lining up with TRBD1. Sequencing was done on a sample of PBMCs or T cells enriched from blood (not recorded which). This chain's CDR3 is CASSHDRANSPLHF. The CDR3 DNA follows: TGCGCCAGCAGCCACGACAGGGCTAATTCACCCCTCCACTTT.